Listed here is a single T cell receptor (beta chain). Its antigen is unidentified. Sequencing libraries made from TCR beta cDNA carried unique molecular identifiers. TCRdb independently ran MiXCR on the PCR reads; one entry per CDR3 protein. The sample yields fewer than 600,000 distinct CDR3 sequences, less than 45% seen once. This entry belongs to a study of post-analysis software for immune sequencing data. Study-wide results and caveats: Five TRBV segments were significantly more frequent in patients than in controls. TRBV5-6, TRBV5-1 and TRBV20-1 were among these segments.

The CDR3 covers 18 residues. J was trimmed by 8 bases and V by 3 bases; bases with no gene match: 15. Germline assignment: CDR1 DFQATT and CDR2 SNEGSKA (reference sequence). V usage is TRBV20-1 and J usage is TRBJ2-1; 14 nucleotides line up with TRBD2. This receptor was obtained from a girl under 18 with multiple sclerosis. Sequenced material: blood. The CDR3 protein is CSASSSRLAGGSLDEQFF. The CDR3, as DNA: TGCAGTGCTAGTTCGTCCCGACTAGCGGGAGGGAGCCTGGATGAGCAGTTCTTC.